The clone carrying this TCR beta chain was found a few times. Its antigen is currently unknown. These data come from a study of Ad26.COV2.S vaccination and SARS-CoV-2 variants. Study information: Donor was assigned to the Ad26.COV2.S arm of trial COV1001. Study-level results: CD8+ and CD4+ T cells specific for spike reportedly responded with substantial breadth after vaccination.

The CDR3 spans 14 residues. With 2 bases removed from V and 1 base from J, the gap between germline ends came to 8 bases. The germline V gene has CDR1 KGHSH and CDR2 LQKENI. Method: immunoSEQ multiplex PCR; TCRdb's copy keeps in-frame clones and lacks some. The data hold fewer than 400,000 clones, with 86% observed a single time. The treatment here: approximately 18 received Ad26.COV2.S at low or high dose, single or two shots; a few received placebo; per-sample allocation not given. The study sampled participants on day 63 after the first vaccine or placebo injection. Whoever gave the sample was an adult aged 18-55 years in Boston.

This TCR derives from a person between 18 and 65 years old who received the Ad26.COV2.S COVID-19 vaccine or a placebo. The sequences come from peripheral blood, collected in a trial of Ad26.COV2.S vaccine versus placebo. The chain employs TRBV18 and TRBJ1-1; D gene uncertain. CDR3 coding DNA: TGTGCCAGCTCACCAGCTACTAGGAACACTGAAGCTTTCTTT. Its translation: CASSPATRNTEAFF.